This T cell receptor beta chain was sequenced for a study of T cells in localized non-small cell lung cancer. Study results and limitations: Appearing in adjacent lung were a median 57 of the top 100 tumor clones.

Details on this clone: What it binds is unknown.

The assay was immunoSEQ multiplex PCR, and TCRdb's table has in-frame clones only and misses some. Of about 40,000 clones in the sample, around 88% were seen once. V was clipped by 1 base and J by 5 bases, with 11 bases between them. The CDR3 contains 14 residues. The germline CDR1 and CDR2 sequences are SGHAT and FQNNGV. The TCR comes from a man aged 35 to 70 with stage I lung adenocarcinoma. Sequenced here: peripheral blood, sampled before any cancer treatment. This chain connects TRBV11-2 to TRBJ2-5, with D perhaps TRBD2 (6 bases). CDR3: CASSLGRGWETQYF. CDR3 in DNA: TGTGCCAGCAGCTTAGGGCGGGGTTGGGAGACCCAGTACTTC.